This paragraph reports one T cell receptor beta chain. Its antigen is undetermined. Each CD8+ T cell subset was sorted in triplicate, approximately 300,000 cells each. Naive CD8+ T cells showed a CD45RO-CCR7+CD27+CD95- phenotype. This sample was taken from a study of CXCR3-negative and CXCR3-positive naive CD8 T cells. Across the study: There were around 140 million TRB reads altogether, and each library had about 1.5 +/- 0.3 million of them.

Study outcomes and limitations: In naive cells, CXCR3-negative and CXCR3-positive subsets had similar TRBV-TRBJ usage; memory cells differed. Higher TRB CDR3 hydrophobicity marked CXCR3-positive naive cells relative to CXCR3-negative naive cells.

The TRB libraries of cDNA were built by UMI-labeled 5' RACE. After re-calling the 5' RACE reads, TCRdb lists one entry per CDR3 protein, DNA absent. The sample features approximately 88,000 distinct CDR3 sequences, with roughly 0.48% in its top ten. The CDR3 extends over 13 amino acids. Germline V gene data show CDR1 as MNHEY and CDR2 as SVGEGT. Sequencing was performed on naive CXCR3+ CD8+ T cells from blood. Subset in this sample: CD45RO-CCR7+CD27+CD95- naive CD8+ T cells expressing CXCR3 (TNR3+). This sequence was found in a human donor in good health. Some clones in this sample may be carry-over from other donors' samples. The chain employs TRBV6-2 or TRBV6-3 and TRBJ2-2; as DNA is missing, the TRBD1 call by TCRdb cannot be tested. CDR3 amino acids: CASSPGQTGELFF.